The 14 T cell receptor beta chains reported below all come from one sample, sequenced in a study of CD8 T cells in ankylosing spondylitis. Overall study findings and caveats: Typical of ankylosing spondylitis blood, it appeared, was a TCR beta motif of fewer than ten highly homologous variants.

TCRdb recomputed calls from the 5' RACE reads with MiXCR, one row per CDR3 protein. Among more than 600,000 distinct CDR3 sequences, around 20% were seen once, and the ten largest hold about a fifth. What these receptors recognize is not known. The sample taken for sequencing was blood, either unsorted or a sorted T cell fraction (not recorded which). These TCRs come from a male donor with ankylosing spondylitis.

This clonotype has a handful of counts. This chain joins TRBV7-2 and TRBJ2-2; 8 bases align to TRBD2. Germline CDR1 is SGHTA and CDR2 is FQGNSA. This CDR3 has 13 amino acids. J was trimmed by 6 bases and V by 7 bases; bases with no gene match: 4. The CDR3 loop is CASNPGGPGELFF. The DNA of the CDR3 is TGTGCCAGCAATCCGGGGGGGCCCGGGGAGCTGTTTTTT.

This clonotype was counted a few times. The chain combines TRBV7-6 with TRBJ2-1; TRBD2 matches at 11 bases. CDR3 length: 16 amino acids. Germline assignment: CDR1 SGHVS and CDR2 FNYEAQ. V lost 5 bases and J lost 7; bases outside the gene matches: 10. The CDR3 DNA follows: TGTGCCAGCAGCCCCCCGACTAGCGGGGTTCCTAATGAGCAGTTCTTC. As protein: CASSPPTSGVPNEQFF.

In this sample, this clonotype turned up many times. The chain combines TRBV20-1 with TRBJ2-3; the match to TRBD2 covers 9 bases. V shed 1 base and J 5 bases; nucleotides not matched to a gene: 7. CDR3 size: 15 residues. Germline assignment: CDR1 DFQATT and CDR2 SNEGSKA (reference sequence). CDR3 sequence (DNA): TGCAGTGCTAGAGGTGGCGGGGGGGCCAGAGATACGCAGTATTTT. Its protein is CSARGGGGARDTQYF.

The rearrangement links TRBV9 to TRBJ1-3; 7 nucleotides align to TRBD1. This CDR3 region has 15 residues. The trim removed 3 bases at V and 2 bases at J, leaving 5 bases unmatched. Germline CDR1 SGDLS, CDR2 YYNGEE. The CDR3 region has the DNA TGTGCCAGCAGCGGACGGGACAGACCTGGAAACACCATATATTTT. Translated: CASSGRDRPGNTIYF.

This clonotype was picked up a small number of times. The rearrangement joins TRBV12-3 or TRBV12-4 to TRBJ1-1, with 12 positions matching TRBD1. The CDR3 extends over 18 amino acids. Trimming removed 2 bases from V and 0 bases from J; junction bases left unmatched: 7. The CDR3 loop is CASSLRDRGLQLNTEAFF. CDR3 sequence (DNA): TGTGCCAGCAGTTTAAGGGACAGGGGGCTTCAGTTGAACACTGAAGCTTTCTTT.

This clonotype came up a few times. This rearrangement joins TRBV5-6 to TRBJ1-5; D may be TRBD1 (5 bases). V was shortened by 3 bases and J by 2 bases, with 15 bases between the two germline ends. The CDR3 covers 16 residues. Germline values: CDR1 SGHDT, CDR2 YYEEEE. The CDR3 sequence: CASSWGGVSGNQPQHF. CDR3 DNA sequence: TGTGCCAGCAGCTGGGGAGGGGTGAGCGGCAATCAGCCCCAGCATTTT.

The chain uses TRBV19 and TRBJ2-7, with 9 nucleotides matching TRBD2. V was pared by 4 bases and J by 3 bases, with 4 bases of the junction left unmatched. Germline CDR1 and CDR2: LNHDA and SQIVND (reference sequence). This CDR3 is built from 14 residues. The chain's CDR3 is CASSTSGGYYEQYF. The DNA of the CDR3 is TGTGCCAGTAGTACGAGCGGGGGGTACTACGAGCAGTACTTC.

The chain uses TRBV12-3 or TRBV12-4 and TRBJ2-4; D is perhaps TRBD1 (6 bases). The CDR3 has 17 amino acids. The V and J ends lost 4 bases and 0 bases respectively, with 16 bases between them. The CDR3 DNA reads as TGTGCCAGCAGTTATCAACAGGGAAGCTTAGCCAAAAACATTCAGTACTTC. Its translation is CASSYQQGSLAKNIQYF.

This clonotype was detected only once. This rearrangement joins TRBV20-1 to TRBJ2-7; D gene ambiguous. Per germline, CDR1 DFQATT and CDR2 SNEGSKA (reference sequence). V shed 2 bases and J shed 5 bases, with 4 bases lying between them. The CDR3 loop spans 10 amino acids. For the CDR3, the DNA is TGCAGTGCTAGAAGTAACGAGCAGTACTTC. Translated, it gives CSARSNEQYF.

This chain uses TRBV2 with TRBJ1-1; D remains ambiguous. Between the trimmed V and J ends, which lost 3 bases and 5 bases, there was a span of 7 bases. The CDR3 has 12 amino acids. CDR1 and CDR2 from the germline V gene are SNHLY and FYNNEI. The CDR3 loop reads CASSDVGTEAFF. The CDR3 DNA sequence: TGTGCCAGCAGTGACGTAGGGACTGAAGCTTTCTTT.

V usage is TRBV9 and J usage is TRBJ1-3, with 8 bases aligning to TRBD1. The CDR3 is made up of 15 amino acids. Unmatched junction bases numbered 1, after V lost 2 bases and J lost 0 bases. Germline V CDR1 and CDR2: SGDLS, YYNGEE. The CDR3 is CASSVTGGSGNTIYF. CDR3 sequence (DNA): TGTGCCAGCAGCGTCACAGGGGGCTCTGGAAACACCATATATTTT.

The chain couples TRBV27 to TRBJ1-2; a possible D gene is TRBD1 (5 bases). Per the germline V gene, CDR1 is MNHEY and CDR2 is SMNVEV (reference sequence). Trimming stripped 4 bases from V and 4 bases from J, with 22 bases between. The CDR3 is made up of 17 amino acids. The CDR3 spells CASSSALGGRGGYGYTF. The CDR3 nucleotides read TGTGCCAGCAGTTCGGCTTTAGGAGGGCGCGGGGGCTATGGCTACACCTTC.

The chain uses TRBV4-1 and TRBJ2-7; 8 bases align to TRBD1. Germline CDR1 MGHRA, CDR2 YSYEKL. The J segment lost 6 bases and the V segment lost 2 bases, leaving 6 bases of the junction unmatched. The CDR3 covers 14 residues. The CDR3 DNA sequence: TGCGCCAGCAGCCAAAACACAGGGACAGGCGAGCAGTACTTC. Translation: CASSQNTGTGEQYF.

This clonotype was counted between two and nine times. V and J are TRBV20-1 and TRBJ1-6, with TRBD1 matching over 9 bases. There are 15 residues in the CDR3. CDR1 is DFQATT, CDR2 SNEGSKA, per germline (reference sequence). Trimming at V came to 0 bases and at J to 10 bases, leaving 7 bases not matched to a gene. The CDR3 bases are TGCAGTGCTAGAGAACCGGGACAGGGAAACTCACCCCTCCACTTT. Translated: CSAREPGQGNSPLHF.